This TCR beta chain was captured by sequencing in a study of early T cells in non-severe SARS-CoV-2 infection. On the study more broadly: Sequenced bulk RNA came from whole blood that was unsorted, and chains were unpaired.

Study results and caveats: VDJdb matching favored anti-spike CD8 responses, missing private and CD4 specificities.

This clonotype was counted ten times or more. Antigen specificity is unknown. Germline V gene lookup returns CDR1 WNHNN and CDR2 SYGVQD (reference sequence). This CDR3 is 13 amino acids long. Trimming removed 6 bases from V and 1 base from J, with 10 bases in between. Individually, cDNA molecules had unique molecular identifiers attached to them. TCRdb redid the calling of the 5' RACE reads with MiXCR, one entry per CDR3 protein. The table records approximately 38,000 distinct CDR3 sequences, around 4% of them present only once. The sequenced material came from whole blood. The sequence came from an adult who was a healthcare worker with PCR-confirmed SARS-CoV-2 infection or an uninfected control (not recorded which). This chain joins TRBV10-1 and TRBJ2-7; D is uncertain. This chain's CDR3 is CASSLVCSYEQYF. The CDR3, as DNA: TGCGCCAGCAGCTTAGTGTGTTCCTACGAGCAGTACTTC.